This T cell receptor beta chain is from a study of T-cell reconstitution after alpha-beta-depleted transplantation in children (dated by TCRdb to the mid-2010s). At the level of the whole study: Using TCR repertoire profiling, the study followed T-cell immune reconstitution in a quantitative way in children after TCRalphabeta/CD19-depleted allogeneic hematopoietic cell transplantation.

Clipping removes 8 bases from V and 5 bases from J, with 2 as the unmatched junction base count. The CDR3, from cysteine to phenylalanine, totals 12 residues. Only the CDR3 part of the read is kept: 36 bases, read in frame from the first base. The germline V gene yields MDHEN for CDR1 and SYDVKM for CDR2. The method behind the library was PCR. The listed sequencing device is Illumina HiSeq 2500. Molecular barcoding was employed in the preparation of TCR libraries, with unique molecular identifiers being used to normalize TCRbeta repertoire quantification. TCRdb reran the public reads through fastp at Q25 and MiXCR, keeping productive beta chains. When rows share a CDR3 protein, they turn into one entry using the most common DNA and genes. This sample holds around 670,000 distinct CDR3 sequences; 13% were observed only once. The ten most abundant clones make up around 0.79% of the sample. Overall study outcomes, separate from this receptor: About two months after transplant, the apparently early recovery of alphabetaT-cell counts reportedly depended on just several hundred clones that had expanded rapidly and came from non-depleted graft cells. In some patients, high TCRbeta diversity at day 60 was attributed to recipient T cells and intrathymic progenitors that had survived conditioning. Over subsequent months, a decline in hyperexpanded clone frequencies was noted, and after one year, T-cell counts and TCRbeta diversity were mostly ascribed to newly produced T cells.

This clonotype was seen more than once but under ten times. The target of this receptor is not known. Base-call qualities are not available, and no considerably larger clone is one nucleotide away. According to the study, the label for this sample's treatment or condition signals: allogeneic hematopoietic cell transplantation with graft depleted of TCRalphabeta T cells and CD19 B cells. The transplant recipients were children given TCRalphabeta/CD19-depleted allogeneic hematopoietic cell grafts. Sequenced here: PBMCs, sampled before TCRalphabeta/CD19-depleted stem cell transplant. The V and J segments used are TRBV28 and TRBJ1-4; 7 bases in between match TRBD1. The sequence was obtained from a girl aged 2-9 years with congenital amegakaryocytic thrombocytopenia, due to receive a stem cell transplant. This receptor has the CDR3 CASETGNEKLFF. In nucleotides, the sequence is TGTGCCAGCGAGACAGGGAATGAAAAACTGTTTTTT.